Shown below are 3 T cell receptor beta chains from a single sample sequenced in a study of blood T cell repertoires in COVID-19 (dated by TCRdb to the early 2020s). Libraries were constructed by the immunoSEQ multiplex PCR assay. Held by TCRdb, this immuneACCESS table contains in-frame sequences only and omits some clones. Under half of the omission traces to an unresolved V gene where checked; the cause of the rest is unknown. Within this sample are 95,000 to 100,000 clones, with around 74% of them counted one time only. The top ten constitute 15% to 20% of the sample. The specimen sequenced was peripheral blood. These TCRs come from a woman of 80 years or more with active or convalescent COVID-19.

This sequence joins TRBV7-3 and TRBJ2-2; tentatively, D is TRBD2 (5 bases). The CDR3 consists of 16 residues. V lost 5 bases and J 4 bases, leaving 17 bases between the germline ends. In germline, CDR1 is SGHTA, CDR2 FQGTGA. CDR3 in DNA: TGTGCCAGCAGCCGCACGGGCTTTGGAGGCACCGGGGAGCTGTTTTTT. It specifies CASSRTGFGGTGELFF.

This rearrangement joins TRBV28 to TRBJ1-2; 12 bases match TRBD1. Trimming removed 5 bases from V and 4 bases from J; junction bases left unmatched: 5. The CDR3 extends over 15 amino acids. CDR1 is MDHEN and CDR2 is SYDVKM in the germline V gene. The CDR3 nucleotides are TGTGCCAGCAGTACCGGGACAGGGGGCACCTATGGCTACACCTTC. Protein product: CASSTGTGGTYGYTF.

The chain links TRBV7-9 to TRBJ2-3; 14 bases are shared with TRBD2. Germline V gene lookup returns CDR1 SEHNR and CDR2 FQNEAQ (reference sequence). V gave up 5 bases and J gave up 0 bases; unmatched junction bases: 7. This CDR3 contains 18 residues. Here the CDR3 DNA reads TGTGCCAGCAGCCCACCCGGACTAGCGGGAGGCAGCACAGATACGCAGTATTTT. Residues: CASSPPGLAGGSTDTQYF.